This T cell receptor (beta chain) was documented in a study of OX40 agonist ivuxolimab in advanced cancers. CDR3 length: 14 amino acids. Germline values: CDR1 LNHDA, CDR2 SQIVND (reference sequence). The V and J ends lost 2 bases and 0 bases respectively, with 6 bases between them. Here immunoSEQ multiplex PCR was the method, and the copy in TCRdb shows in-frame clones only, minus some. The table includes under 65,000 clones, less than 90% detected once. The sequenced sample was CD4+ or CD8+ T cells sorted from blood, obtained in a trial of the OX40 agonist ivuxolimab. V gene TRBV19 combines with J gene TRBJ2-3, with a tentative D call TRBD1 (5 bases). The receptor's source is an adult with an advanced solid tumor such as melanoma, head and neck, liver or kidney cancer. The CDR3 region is CASSIRTSTDTQYF. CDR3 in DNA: TGTGCCAGTAGTATAAGGACAAGCACAGATACGCAGTATTTT.